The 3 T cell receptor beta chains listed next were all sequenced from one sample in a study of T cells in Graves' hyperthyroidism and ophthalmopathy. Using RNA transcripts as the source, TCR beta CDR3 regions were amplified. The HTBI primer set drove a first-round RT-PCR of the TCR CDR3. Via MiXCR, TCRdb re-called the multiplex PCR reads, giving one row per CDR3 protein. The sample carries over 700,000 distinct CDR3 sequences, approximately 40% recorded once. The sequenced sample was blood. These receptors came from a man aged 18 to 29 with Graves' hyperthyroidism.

The CDR3 protein is CASSLGQGDVLTF. As DNA, the CDR3 is TGTGCCAGCAGCTTGGGACAGGGGGACGTCCTGACTTTC. The chain is built from TRBV7-9 and TRBJ2-6; 11 bases are a match to TRBD1. CDR1 and CDR2 from the germline V gene are SEHNR and FQNEAQ (reference sequence). CDR3 length: 13 amino acids. V lost 3 bases and J lost 11; bases outside the gene matches: 0. The full variable domain, in which reference TRBV7-9 and TRBJ2-6 provide the parts outside the CDR3, is DTGVSQNPRHKITKRGQNVTFRCDPISEHNRLYWYRQTLGQGPEFLTYFQNEAQLEKSRLLSDRFSAERPKGSFSTLEIQRTEQGDSAMYLCASSLGQGDVLTFGAGSRLTVL.

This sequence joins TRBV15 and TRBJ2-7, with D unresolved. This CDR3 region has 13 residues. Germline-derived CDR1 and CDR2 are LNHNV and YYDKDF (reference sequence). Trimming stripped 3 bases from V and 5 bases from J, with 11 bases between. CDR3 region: CATSSEQLDEQYF. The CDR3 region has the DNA TGTGCCACCAGCAGTGAACAGCTCGACGAGCAGTACTTC.

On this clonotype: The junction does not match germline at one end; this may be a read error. The CDR3 DNA follows: TGTGCCATCAGAAGCACTAAGCGGGGGTCCTCCGAGCAGTACTTC. Its translation is CAIRSTKRGSSEQYF. The chain has TRBV10-3 and TRBJ2-7; 8 bases agree with TRBD2. The CDR3 length is 15 residues. In germline, CDR1 is ENHRY, CDR2 SYGVKD.